The clone carrying this TCR beta chain has more than one count but fewer than ten. Its antigen is unknown. This sample's time point: persistent/refractory GD, antithyroid drugs over 5 years with positive TRAb. Generation of the TCR library employed RNA extracted from PBMCs. These data belong to a study of regulatory T cells in long-lasting Graves disease. Study-level background: By definition, persistent Graves' disease involved antithyroid drugs for over 5 years alongside positive TSH receptor antibodies.

Trimming stripped 3 bases from V and 3 bases from J, with 18 bases between. The CDR3 covers 17 residues. The germline V gene has CDR1 MNHNS and CDR2 SASEGT. Combining iRepertoire HTBI primers with Arm-PCR of CDR3 regions, the authors built TCR beta libraries. TCRdb used MiXCR to reprocess the multiplex PCR reads, holding one entry per CDR3 protein. Among some 430,000 distinct CDR3 sequences, roughly 21% were seen once, and the ten largest hold roughly 7.1%. Study results and limitations: Segments TRBV28, TRBJ1-2 and TRBJ2-5 showed preferential usage in persistent disease.

The TCR was taken from a female donor with Graves disease. The chain has TRBV6-1 and TRBJ2-4; D may be TRBD2 (6 bases). The sequences come from peripheral blood mononuclear cells (PBMCs), collected when the disease was refractory, from a patient treated with antithyroid drugs. CDR3 amino acids: CASSDQGLADLKNIQYF. CDR3 coding DNA: TGTGCCAGCAGTGACCAGGGACTGGCGGACCTCAAAAACATTCAGTACTTC.